The 9 T cell receptor beta chains below were found in one sample sequenced in a study of T cell repertoires in aging, cancer and after chemotherapy. Amplification of TCR beta used genomic DNA extracted from peripheral blood. A mixed TRB-A/B primer pool amplified rearranged TRB by multiplex touch-down PCR. TCRdb redid the calling of the multiplex PCR reads with MiXCR, one entry per CDR3 protein. The sample shows 13,000 or so distinct CDR3 sequences, about 28% of them seen only once. Sequenced: blood. These receptors all come from a human donor in good health. The donor label of this sample is uncertain.

The chain has TRBV18 and TRBJ1-2; 7 bases are shared with TRBD1. Germline V gene sequence: CDR1 KGHSH, CDR2 LQKENI. The junction had 12 bases not matched to a gene; V was cut back by 2 bases and J by 3 bases. The CDR3 covers 17 residues. The CDR3 loop is CASSPRGQPLLYYGYTF. The CDR3 bases are TGTGCCAGCTCACCAAGGGGACAGCCGTTACTTTACTATGGCTACACCTTC.

This rearrangement joins TRBV18 to TRBJ1-1; D unclear. Germline CDR1 and CDR2: KGHSH and LQKENI. This CDR3 contains 21 residues. V shed 0 bases and J shed 0 bases, with 26 bases lying between them. The CDR3 coding sequence is TGTGCCAGCTCACCACCTTGGTCCCTGCTCCGCGAAGGCGTGATGAACACTGAAGCTTTCTTT. This gives the protein CASSPPWSLLREGVMNTEAFF.

This clonotype is medium-sized. The chain has TRBV6-4 and TRBJ2-2; a weak D match, TRBD1 (5 bases). The V gene's germline CDR1 is MRHNA and CDR2 SNTAGT. The V and J ends lost 3 bases and 7 bases respectively, with 12 bases between them. The CDR3 sequence is 14 residues long. The CDR3 DNA reads TGTGCCAGCAGTGAGGACACCTCGGGCGGGGAGCTGTTTTTT. Its protein product is CASSEDTSGGELFF.

The chain recombines TRBV19 with TRBJ2-5; 12 bases match TRBD2. The CDR3 is 19 residues long. The V segment lost 4 bases and the J segment 2 bases; nucleotides outside the gene matches: 14. The germline V gene has CDR1 LNHDA and CDR2 SQIVND (reference sequence). CDR3 in amino acids: CASSTGRWLAGGQQETQYF. CDR3 DNA sequence: TGTGCCAGTAGTACAGGAAGGTGGCTAGCGGGGGGGCAACAAGAGACCCAGTACTTC.

Only a few counts were recorded for this clonotype. The chain has TRBV14 and TRBJ1-4, with D hard to call. The CDR3 extends over 12 amino acids. Germline V gene lookup returns CDR1 SGHDN and CDR2 FVKESK. V dropped 3 bases and J dropped 8 bases, with 7 bases sitting between them. The CDR3 loop reads CASSHTGEKLFF. CDR3 DNA sequence: TGTGCCAGCAGCCACACGGGGGAAAAACTGTTTTTT.

The chain is built from TRBV5-1 and TRBJ1-2; D might be TRBD1 (5 bases). The V end lost 3 bases, the J end lost 0 bases, and 18 bases lay between the germline ends. This CDR3 is 17 amino acids long. Germline CDR1 reads SGHRS; CDR2 reads YFSETQ. CDR3 region: CASSWGPQGVANYGYTF. The CDR3 DNA reads as TGCGCCAGCAGCTGGGGCCCCCAGGGAGTCGCTAACTATGGCTACACCTTC.

The chain is built from TRBV6-5 and TRBJ2-2; 11 bases align to TRBD1. V was pared by 5 bases and J by 4 bases, with 12 bases of the junction left unmatched. The germline V gene encodes CDR1 MNHEY and CDR2 SVGAGI. The CDR3 is made up of 18 amino acids. DNA for the CDR3: TGTGCCAGCAGTCCGCACTCCGGGACAGGGGGTTTCACCGGGGAGCTGTTTTTT. This codes for CASSPHSGTGGFTGELFF.

This rearrangement joins TRBV7-9 to TRBJ1-2; TRBD1 matches at 8 bases. Germline CDR1 reads SEHNR; CDR2 reads FQNEAQ (reference sequence). This CDR3 spans 15 amino acids. J gave up 6 bases and V 2 bases, and 8 bases lay outside the gene matches. CDR3 nucleotide sequence: TGTGCCAGCAGCTTACTCGGACAGGGAAAGAATGGCTACACCTTC. Protein product: CASSLLGQGKNGYTF.

Only a few counts were recorded for this clonotype. The chain is built from TRBV12-3 or TRBV12-4 and TRBJ1-2; D unresolved. The CDR3 loop spans 13 amino acids. Trimming stripped 1 base from V and 4 bases from J, with 7 bases between. Written as DNA, the CDR3 is TGTGCCAGCAGTTTAGGGAGGGCCTATGGCTACACCTTC. It specifies CASSLGRAYGYTF.